This T cell receptor (beta chain) emerged from a study of blood T cell repertoires in COVID-19. Study information: COVID-19 samples, acute and convalescent, were from the United States, Italy and Spain. PBMCs, B-cell-depleted T cells, or T cells were the source of the cDNA or gDNA that made up the material.

After removal of 3 bases from V and 8 bases from J, the junction contained 20 bases not matched to a gene. From germline, CDR1 is MNHEY and CDR2 SMNVEV (reference sequence). CDR3 length equals 19 residues. Per the original data handling: Amplification with reference gene primers provided the estimates of nucleated cell counts. Libraries were prepared by immunoSEQ multiplex PCR; TCRdb keeps only in-frame clonotypes and omits some of them. The DNA was the basis for D and trimming; V, J and clone size are from that table. The table records around 200,000 clones, 80% to 90% of them present only once. This clone was seen a handful of times.

The origin of this receptor is a man in his forties or fifties with acute or convalescent COVID-19. Sequenced material: peripheral blood. This chain connects TRBV27 to TRBJ2-1; 9 bases map to TRBD1. CDR3 sequence: CASSFTGTGRPRVIDEQFF. The CDR3 DNA sequence: TGTGCCAGCAGTTTTACCGGGACAGGGAGGCCCCGGGTGATCGATGAGCAGTTCTTC.